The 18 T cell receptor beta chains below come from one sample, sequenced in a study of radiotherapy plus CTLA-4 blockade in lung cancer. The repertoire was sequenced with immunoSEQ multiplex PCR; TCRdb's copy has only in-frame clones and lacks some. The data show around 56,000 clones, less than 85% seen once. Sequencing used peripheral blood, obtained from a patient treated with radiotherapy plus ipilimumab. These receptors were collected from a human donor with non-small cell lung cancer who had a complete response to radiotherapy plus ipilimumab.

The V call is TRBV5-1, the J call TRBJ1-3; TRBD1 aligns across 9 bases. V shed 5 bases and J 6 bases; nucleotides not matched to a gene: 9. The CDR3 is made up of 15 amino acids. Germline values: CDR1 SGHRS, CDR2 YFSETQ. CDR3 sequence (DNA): TGCGCCAGCAGAAAGGAACCACAGGGGGCAAACACCATATATTTT. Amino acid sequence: CASRKEPQGANTIYF.

The CDR3 nucleotides are TGTGCCAGCAGTGAATTGACAGGGTACCAGCCCCAGCATTTT. Translation: CASSELTGYQPQHF. The gene calls are TRBV2 and TRBJ1-5; TRBD1 matches at 7 bases. V gave up 2 bases and J gave up 7 bases; unmatched junction bases: 5. The germline V gene has CDR1 SNHLY and CDR2 FYNNEI. The CDR3 runs to 14 residues.

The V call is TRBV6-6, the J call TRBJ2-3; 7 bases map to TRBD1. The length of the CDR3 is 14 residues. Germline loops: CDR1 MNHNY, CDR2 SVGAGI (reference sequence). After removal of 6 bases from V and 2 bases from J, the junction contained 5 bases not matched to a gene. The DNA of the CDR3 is TGTGCCAGCAGCCTCGGGACAGCCACAGATACGCAGTATTTT. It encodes CASSLGTATDTQYF.

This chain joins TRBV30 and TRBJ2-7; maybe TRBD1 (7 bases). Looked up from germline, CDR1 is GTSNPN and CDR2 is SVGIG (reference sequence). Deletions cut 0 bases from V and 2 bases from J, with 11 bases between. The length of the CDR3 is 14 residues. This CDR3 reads CAWSVGGTAYEQYF. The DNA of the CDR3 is TGTGCCTGGAGTGTAGGCGGGACAGCCTACGAGCAGTACTTC.

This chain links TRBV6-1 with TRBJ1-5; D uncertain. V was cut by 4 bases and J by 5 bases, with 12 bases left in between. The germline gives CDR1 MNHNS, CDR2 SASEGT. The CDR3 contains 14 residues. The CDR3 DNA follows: TGTGCCAGCAGTGTGTCTAGGCGAGATCAGCCCCAGCATTTT. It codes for CASSVSRRDQPQHF.

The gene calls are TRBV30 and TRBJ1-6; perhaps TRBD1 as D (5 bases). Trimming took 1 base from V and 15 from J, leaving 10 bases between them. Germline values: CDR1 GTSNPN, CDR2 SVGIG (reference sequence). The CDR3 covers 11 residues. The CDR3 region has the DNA TGTGCCTGGAGTGAGGAGGGGATCCTCCACTTT. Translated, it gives CAWSEEGILHF.

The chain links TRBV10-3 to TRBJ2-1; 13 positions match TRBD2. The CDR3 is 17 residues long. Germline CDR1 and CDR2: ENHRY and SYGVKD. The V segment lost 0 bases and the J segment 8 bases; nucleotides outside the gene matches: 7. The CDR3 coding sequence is TGTGCCATCAGTGAGTCAGGGTGGACTAGCGGGAGCGATGAGCAGTTCTTC. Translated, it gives CAISESGWTSGSDEQFF.

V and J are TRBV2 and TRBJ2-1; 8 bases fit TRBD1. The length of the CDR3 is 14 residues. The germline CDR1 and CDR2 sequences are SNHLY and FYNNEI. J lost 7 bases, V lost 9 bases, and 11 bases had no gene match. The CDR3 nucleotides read TGTGCCAGGACAAGGACAGGGTTTTGGAATGAGCAGTTCTTC. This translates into CARTRTGFWNEQFF.

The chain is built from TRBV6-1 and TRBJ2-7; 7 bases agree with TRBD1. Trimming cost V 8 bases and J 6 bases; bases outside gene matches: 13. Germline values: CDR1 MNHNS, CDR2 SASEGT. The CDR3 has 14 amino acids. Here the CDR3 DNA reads TGTGCCAGCGCCTCCCTCTTGACAGGGCTCGAGCAGTACGTC. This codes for CASASLLTGLEQYV.

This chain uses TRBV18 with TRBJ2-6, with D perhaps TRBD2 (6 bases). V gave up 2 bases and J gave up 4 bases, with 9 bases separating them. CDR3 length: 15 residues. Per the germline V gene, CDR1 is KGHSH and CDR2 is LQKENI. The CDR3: CASSPGGSGANVLTF. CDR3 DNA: TGTGCCAGCTCACCAGGAGGGTCCGGGGCCAACGTCCTGACTTTC.

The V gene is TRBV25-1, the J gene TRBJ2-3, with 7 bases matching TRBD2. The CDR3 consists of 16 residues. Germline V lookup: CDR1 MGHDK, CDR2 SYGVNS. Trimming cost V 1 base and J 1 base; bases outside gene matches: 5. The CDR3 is CASSEWREPRTDTQYF. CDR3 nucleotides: TGTGCCAGCAGTGAATGGCGGGAGCCCCGCACAGATACGCAGTATTTT. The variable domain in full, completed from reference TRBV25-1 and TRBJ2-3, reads EADIYQTPRYLVIGTGKKITLECSQTMGHDKMYWYQQDPGMELHLIHYSYGVNSTEKGDLSSESTVSRIRTEHFPLTLESARPSHTSQYLCASSEWREPRTDTQYFGPGTRLTVL.

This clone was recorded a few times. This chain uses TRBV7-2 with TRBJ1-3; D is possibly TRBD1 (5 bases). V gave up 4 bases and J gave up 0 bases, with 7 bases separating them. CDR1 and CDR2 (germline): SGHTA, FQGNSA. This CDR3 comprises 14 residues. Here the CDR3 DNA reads TGTGCCAGCAGCTCACAGGTCTCTGGAAACACCATATATTTT. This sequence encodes CASSSQVSGNTIYF.

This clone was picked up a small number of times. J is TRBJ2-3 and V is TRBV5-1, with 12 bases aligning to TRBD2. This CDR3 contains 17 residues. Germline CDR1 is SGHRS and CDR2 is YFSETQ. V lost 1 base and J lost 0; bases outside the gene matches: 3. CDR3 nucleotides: TGCGCCAGCAGCTTGTCGGGGACTAGCGGGAGCACAGATACGCAGTATTTT. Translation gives CASSLSGTSGSTDTQYF.

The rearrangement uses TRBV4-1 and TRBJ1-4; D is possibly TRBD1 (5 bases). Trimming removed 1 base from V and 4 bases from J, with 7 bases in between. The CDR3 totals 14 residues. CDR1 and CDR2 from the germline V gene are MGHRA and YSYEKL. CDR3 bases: TGCGCCAGCAGCCAAGGACAGAATAATGAAAAACTGTTTTTT. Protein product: CASSQGQNNEKLFF.

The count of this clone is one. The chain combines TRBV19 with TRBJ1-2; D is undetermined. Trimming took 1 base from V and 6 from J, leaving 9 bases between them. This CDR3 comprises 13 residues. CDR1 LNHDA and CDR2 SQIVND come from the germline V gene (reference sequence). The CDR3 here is CASSIATMDGYTF. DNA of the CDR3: TGTGCCAGTAGTATAGCGACTATGGATGGCTACACCTTC.

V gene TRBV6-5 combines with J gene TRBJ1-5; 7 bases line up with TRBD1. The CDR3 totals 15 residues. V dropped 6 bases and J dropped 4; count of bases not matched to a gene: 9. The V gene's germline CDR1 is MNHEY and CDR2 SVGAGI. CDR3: CASSQGVRNNQPQHF. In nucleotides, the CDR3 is TGTGCCAGCAGCCAGGGGGTAAGGAATAATCAGCCCCAGCATTTT.

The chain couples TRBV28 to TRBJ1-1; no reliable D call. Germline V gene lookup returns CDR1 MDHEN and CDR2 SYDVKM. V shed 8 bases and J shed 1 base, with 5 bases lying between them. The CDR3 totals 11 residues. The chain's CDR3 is CASSGNTEAFF. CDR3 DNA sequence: TGTGCCAGCTCAGGGAACACTGAAGCTTTCTTT.

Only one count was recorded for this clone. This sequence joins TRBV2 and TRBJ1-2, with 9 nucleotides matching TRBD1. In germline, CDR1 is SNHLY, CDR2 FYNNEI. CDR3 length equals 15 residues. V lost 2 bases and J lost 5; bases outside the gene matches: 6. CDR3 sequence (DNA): TGTGCCAGCAGTGAAAGCGGGACAGGGCTTTATGGCTACACCTTC. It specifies CASSESGTGLYGYTF.